This record concerns one T cell receptor (beta chain) sequence. Its antigen is still unknown. The CDR3 runs 16 residues. Germline loops: CDR1 MGHRA, CDR2 YSYEKL. V was pared by 2 bases and J by 3 bases, with 3 bases of the junction left unmatched. Preparation of the TCRbeta library involved a method that used unique molecular identifiers. TCRdb fed the PCR reads into MiXCR, producing one record per CDR3 protein. The sample lists a few hundred thousand distinct CDR3 sequences, over 25% seen once, with about 35% in the top ten. The data derive from a study of T-cell reconstitution after alpha-beta-depleted transplantation in children. Findings and caveats of the study: The origin of alpha-beta T cells about two months after transplant was reportedly several hundred expanded graft clones. There were some patients whose high TCRbeta diversity at day 60 came from surviving recipient T cells and thymic progenitors. Diversity and T-cell counts at one year after transplant derived mostly from new T cells.

This TCR derives from a boy in the first two years of life with Wiskott-Aldrich syndrome, due to receive a stem cell transplant. This specimen consisted of PBMCs, obtained before TCRalphabeta/CD19-depleted stem cell transplant. This chain joins TRBV4-1 and TRBJ2-1; 11 bases are shared with TRBD2. The CDR3, as DNA: TGCGCCAGCAGCCAATTGGGACTAGCGGACTACAATGAGCAGTTCTTC. This translates into CASSQLGLADYNEQFF.